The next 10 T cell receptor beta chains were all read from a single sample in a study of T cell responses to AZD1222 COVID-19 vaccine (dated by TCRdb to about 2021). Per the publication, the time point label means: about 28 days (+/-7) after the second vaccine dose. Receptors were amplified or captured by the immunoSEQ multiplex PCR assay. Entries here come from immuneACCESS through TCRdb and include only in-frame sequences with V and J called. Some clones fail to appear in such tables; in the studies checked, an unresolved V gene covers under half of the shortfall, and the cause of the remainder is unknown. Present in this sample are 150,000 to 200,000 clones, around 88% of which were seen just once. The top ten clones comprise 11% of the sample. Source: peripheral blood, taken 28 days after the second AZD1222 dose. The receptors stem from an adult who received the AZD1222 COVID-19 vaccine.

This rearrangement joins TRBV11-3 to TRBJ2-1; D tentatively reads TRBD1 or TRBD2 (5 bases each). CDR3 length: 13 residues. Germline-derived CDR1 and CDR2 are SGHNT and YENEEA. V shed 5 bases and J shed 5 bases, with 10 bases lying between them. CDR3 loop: CASSPGPNNEQFF. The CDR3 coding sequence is TGTGCCAGCAGCCCGGGGCCTAACAATGAGCAGTTCTTC.

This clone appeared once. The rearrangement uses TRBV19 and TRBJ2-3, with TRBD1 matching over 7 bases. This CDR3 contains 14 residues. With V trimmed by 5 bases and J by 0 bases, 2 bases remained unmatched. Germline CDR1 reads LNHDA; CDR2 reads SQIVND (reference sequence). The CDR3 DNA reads TGTGCCAGTAGTCAGGGGGATAGCACAGATACGCAGTATTTT. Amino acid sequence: CASSQGDSTDTQYF.

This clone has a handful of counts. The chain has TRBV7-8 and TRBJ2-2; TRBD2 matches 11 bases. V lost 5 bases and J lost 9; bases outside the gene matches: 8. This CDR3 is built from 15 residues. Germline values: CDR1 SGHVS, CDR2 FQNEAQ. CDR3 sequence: CASSPSSGGHRELFF. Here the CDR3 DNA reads TGTGCCAGCAGCCCCTCTAGCGGGGGGCACCGGGAGCTGTTTTTT. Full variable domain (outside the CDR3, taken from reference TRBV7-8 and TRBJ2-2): GAGVSQSPRYKVAKRGQDVALRCDPISGHVSLFWYQQALGQGPEFLTYFQNEAQLDKSGLPSDRFFAERPEGSVSTLKIQRTQQEDSAVYLCASSPSSGGHRELFFGEGSRLTVL.

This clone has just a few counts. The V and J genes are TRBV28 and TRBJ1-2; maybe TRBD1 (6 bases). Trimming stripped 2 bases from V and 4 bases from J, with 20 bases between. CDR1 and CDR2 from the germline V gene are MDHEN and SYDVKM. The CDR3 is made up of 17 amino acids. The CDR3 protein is CASSLVLAGASPYGYTF. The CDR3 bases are TGTGCCAGCAGTTTAGTTCTCGCAGGGGCTTCCCCCTATGGCTACACCTTC.

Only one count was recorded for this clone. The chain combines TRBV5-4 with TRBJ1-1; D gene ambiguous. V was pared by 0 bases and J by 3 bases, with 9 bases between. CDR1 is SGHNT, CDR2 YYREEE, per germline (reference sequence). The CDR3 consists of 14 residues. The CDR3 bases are TGTGCCAGCAGCTTGGCGGCAGGAGACACTGAAGCTTTCTTT. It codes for CASSLAAGDTEAFF.

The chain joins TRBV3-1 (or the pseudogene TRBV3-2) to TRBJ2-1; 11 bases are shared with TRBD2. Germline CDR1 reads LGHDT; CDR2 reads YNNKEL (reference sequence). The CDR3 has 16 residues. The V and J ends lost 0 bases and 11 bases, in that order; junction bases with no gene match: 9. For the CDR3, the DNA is TGTGCCAGCAGCCAAGATTCGGCTAGCGGGGGGCCAAAGCAGTTCTTC. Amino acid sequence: CASSQDSASGGPKQFF.

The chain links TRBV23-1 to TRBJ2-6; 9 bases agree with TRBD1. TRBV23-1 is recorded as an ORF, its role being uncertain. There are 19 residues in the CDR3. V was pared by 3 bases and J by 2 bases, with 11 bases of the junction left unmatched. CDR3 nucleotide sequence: TGCGCCAGCAGTCACACCTTCCTTACAGGGGGCACTGGGGCCAACGTCCTGACTTTC. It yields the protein CASSHTFLTGGTGANVLTF.

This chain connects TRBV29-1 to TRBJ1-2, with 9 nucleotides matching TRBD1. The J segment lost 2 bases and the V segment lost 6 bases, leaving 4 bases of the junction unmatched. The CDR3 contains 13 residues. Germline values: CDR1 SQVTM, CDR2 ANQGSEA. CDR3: CSVATGGNYGYTF. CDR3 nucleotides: TGCAGCGTCGCGACAGGGGGAAACTATGGCTACACCTTC.

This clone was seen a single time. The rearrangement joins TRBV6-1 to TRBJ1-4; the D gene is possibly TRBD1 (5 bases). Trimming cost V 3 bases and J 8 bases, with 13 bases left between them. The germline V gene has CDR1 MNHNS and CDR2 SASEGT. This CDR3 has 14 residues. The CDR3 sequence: CASSEWGPGEKLFF. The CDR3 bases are TGTGCCAGCAGTGAGTGGGGACCTGGGGAAAAACTGTTTTTT.

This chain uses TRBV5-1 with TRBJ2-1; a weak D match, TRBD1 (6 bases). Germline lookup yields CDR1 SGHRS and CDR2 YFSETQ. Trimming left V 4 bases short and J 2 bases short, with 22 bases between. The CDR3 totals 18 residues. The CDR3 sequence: CASSTTLIRDNPYNEQFF. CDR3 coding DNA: TGCGCCAGCAGCACCACCTTAATCCGGGACAATCCCTACAATGAGCAGTTCTTC.